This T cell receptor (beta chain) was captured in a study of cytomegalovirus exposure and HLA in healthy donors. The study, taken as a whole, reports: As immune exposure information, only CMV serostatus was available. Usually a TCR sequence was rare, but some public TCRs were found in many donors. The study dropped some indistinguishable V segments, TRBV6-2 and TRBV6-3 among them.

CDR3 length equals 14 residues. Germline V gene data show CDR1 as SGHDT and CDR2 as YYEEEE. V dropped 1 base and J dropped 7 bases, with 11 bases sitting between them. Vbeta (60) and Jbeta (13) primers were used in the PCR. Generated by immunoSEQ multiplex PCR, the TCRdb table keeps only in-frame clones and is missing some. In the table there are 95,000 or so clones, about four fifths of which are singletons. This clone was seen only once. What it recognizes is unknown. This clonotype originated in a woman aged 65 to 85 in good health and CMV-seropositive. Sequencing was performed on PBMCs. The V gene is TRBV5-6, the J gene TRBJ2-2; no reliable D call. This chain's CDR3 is CASSLKQRSGELFF. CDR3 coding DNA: TGTGCCAGCAGCTTGAAACAGAGAAGCGGGGAGCTGTTTTTT.